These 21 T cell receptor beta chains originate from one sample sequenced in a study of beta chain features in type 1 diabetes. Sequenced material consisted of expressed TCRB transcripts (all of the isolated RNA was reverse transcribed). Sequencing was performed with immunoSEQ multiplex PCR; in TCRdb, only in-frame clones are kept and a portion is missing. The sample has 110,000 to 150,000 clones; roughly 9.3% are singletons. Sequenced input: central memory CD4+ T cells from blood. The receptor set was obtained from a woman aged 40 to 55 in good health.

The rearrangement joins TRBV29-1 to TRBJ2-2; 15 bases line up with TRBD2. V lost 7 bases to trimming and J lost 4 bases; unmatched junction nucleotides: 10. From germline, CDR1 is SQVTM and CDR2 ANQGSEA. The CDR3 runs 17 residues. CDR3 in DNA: TGCAGCGCCCTCGGACTAGCGGGGGGGCCTGGCACCGGGGAGCTGTTTTTT. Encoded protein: CSALGLAGGPGTGELFF.

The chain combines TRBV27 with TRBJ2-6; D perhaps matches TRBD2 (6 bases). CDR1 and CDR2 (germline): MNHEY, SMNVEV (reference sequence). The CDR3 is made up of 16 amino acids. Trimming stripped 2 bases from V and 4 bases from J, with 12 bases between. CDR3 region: CASSLDRGTGANVLTF. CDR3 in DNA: TGTGCCAGCAGTTTAGATCGGGGGACCGGGGCCAACGTCCTGACTTTC.

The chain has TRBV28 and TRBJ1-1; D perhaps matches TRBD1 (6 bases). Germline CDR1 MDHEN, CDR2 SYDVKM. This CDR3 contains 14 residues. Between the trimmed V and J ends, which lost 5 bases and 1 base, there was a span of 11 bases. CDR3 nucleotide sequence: TGTGCCAGCAGTCCACGGGGGGCGAACACTGAAGCTTTCTTT. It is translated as CASSPRGANTEAFF.

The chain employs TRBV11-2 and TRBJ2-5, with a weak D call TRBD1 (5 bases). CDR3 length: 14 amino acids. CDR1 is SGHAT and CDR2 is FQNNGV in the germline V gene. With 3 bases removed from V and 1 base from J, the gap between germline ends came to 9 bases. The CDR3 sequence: CASSFRVGQETQYF. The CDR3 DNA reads TGTGCCAGCAGCTTCAGGGTAGGCCAAGAGACCCAGTACTTC. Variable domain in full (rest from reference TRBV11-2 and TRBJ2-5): EAGVAQSPRYKIIEKRQSVAFWCNPISGHATLYWYQQILGQGPKLLIQFQNNGVVDDSQLPKDRFSAERLKGVDSTLKIQPAKLEDSAVYLCASSFRVGQETQYFGPGTRLLVL.

The CDR3 bases are TGTGCCAGCAGTTACCAGGGACAGGGCGGTACCCAGTACTTC. It translates to CASSYQGQGGTQYF. The V and J genes are TRBV6-5 and TRBJ2-5, with TRBD1 matching 9 bases. Looked up from germline, CDR1 is MNHEY and CDR2 is SVGAGI. The CDR3 is made up of 14 amino acids. The ends lost 2 bases at V and 8 bases at J; junction bases unmatched: 6.

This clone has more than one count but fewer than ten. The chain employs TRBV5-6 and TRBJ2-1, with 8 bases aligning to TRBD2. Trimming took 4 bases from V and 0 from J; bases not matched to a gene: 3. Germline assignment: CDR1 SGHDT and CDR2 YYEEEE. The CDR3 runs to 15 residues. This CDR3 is CASSTGTSSYNEQFF. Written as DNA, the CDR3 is TGTGCCAGCAGCACCGGGACTAGCTCCTACAATGAGCAGTTCTTC.

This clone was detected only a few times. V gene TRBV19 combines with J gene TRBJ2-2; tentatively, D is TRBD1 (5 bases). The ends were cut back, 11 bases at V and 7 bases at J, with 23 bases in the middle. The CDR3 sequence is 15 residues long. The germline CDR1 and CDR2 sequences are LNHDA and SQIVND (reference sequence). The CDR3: CAGSQGNPFVGELFF. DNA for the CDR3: TGTGCCGGTTCGCAGGGAAACCCGTTCGTCGGGGAGCTGTTTTTT.

The CDR3 DNA is TGCAGCGTTGGGGTAGCGGGGGGCCCGCAAGAGACCCAGTACTTC. Amino acids: CSVGVAGGPQETQYF. This chain joins TRBV29-1 and TRBJ2-5; 10 bases align to TRBD2. Germline trimming cut 4 bases from V and 2 bases from J; bases unmatched to any gene: 7. The CDR3 is 15 amino acids. Germline V gene data show CDR1 as SQVTM and CDR2 as ANQGSEA.

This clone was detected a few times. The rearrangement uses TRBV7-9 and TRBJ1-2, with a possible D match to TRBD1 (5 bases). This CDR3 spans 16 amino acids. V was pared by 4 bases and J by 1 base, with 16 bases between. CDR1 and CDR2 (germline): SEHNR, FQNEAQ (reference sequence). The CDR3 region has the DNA TGTGCCAGCAGCTCACCTACGGAGACAGTTAACTATGGCTACACCTTC. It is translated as CASSSPTETVNYGYTF.

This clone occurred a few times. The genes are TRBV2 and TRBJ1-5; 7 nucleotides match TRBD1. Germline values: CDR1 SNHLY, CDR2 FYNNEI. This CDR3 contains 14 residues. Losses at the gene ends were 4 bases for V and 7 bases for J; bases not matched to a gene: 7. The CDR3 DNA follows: TGTGCCAGCAGTGGGTCGACAGGGTACCAGCCCCAGCATTTT. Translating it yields CASSGSTGYQPQHF.

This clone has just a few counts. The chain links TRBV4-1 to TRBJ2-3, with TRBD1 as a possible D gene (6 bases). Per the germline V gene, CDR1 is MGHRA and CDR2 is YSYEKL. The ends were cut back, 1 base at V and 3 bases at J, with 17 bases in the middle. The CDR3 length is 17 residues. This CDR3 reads CASSQAGQRAGTDTQYF. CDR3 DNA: TGCGCCAGCAGCCAAGCAGGACAGAGGGCTGGGACAGATACGCAGTATTTT.

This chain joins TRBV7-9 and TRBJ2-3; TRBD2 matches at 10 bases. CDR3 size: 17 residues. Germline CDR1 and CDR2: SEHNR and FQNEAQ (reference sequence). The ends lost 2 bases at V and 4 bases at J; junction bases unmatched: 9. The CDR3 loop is CASSLSLAGGCPDTQYF. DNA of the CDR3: TGTGCCAGCAGCTTATCCTTAGCGGGGGGTTGTCCAGATACGCAGTATTTT.

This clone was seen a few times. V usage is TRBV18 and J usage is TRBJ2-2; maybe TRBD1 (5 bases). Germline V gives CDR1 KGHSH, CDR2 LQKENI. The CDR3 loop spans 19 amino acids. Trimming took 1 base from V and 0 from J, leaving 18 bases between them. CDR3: CASSPQTPRSRANTGELFF. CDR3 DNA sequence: TGTGCCAGCTCACCACAGACACCCCGGAGCAGGGCGAACACCGGGGAGCTGTTTTTT. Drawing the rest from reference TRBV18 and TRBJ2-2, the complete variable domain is NAGVMQNPRHLVRRRGQEARLRCSPMKGHSHVYWYRQLPEEGLKFMVYLQKENIIDESGMPKERFSAEFPKEGPSILRIQQVVRGDSAAYFCASSPQTPRSRANTGELFFGEGSRLTVL.

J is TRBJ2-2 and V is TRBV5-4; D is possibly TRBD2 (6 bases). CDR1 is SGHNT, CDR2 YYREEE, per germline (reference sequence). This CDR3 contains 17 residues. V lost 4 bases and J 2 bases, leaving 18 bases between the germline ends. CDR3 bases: TGTGCCAGCAGCCCTGGGGGACTCGTAATTAACACCGGGGAGCTGTTTTTT. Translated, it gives CASSPGGLVINTGELFF.

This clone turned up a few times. CDR3 nucleotide sequence: TGTGCCAGCAGCTTAGTCGGGGGGACCTATGGCTACACCTTC. The encoded protein is CASSLVGGTYGYTF. The V and J genes are TRBV7-2 and TRBJ1-2; tentative D call: TRBD1 (5 bases). The CDR3 loop spans 14 amino acids. V was clipped by 1 base and J by 4 bases, with 10 bases between them. The V gene's germline CDR1 is SGHTA and CDR2 FQGNSA.

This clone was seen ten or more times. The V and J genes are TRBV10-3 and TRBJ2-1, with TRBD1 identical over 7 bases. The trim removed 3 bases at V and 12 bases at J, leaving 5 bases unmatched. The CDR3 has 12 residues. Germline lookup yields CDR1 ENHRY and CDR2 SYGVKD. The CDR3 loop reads CAISDLDRPQFF. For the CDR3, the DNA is TGTGCCATCAGTGACCTGGACAGGCCGCAGTTCTTC.

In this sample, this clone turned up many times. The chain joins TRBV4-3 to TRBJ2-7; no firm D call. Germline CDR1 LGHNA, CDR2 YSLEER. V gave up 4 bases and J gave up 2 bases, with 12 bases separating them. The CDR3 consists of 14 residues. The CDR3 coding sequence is TGCGCCAGCAGCCCGTCGCGCGTTCCCTACGAGCAGTACTTC. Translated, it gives CASSPSRVPYEQYF.

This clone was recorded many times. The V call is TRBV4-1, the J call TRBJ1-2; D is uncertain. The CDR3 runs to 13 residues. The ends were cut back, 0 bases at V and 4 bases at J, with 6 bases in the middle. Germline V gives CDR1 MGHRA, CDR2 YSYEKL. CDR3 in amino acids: CASSQDTAYGYTF. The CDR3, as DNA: TGCGCCAGCAGCCAAGACACAGCCTATGGCTACACCTTC.

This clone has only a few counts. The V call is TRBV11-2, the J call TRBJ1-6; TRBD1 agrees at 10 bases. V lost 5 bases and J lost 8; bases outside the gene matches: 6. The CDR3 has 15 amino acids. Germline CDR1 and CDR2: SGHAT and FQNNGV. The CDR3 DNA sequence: TGTGCCAGCAGCGCGGACAGGGGGTTTGATTCACCCCTCCACTTT. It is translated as CASSADRGFDSPLHF.

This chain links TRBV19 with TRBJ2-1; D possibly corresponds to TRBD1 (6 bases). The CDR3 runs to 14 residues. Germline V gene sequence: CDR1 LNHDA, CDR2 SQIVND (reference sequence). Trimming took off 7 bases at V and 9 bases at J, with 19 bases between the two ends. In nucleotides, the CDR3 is TGTGCCAGTAAGGAACAGGGCGGAGTCCCTGAGCAGTTCTTC. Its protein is CASKEQGGVPEQFF.

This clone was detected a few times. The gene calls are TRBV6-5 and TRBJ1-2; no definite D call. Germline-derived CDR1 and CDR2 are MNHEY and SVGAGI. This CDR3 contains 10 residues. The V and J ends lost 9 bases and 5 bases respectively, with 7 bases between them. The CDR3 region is CASYSYGYTF. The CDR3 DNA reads TGTGCCAGTTACTCATATGGCTACACCTTC.